This TCR beta chain was found in a study of blood T cell repertoires in COVID-19. Here immunoSEQ multiplex PCR was the method, and the copy in TCRdb shows in-frame clones only, minus some. The sample lists over 200,000 clones, under 90% occurring once. Germline V gene sequence: CDR1 GTSNPN, CDR2 SVGIG (reference sequence). This CDR3 has 13 amino acids. V was pared by 4 bases and J by 6 bases, with 10 bases between. This TCR was sampled from a man aged 18 to 29 who had recovered from COVID-19. Sequencing was performed on PBMCs or T cells enriched from blood (not recorded which). The chain is built from TRBV30 and TRBJ1-6; maybe TRBD1 (5 bases). The CDR3 nucleotides are TGTGCCTGGAAGACAGACCTTAATTCACCCCTCCACTTT. Residues: CAWKTDLNSPLHF.